The rows below give T cell receptor beta chains drawn from one sample of a study of shared clonotypes between healthy human individuals. Here immunoSEQ multiplex PCR was the method, and the copy in TCRdb shows in-frame clones only, minus some. This table has 2 million to 2.5 million clones, approximately 93% appearing once. The source material was naive CD4+ T cells from PBMCs. All receptors derive from a man aged 18 to 35 in good health. Some clones in this sample may be carry-over from other donors' samples. Each CDR3 is given with its conserved first and last residue. Each record gives: CDR3 protein, CDR3 DNA, V gene, J gene, clone size, D gene. A D gene is named only where the DNA matches it firmly. Expanded clones are given a class, and other clones once, few, many or no size at all.

CASSVSSSGGNTGELFF	TGTGCCAGCAGCGTCAGTTCTAGCGGGGGGAACACCGGGGAGCTGTTTTTT	TRBV9	TRBJ2-2	-	TRBD2
CASSPGQGASEQYF	TGTGCCAGCAGCCCGGGACAGGGGGCGAGCGAGCAGTACTTC	TRBV7-9	TRBJ2-7	-	TRBD1
CAVSSTGYSGNTIYF	TGTGCCGTCAGCTCCACAGGCTACTCTGGAAACACCATATATTTT	TRBV6-1	TRBJ1-3	-	-
CASSQDWGENTDTQYF	TGTGCCAGCAGCCAAGATTGGGGTGAGAACACAGATACGCAGTATTTT	TRBV14	TRBJ2-3	-	-
CASTPGPRETQYF	TGTGCCAGCACGCCCGGGCCGCGGGAGACCCAGTACTTC	TRBV27	TRBJ2-5	-	-
CASSLAFWQGNYNEQFF	TGTGCCAGCAGCTTAGCGTTCTGGCAGGGTAACTACAATGAGCAGTTCTTC	TRBV11-1	TRBJ2-1	-	-
CASSLPRRTSGIPSSYNEQFF	TGCGCCAGCAGCTTGCCCCGAAGGACTAGCGGGATCCCGAGCTCCTACAATGAGCAGTTCTTC	TRBV5-1	TRBJ2-1	-	TRBD2
CASSGRDRANYGYTF	TGTGCCAGCAGCGGGCGGGACAGGGCAAACTATGGCTACACCTTC	TRBV5-4	TRBJ1-2	-	TRBD1
CASSPPLRPITDTQYF	TGTGCCAGCTCACCACCTCTCCGGCCAATCACAGATACGCAGTATTTT	TRBV18	TRBJ2-3	-	-
CASSLPRNIQYF	TGTGCCAGCAGTCTCCCTAGAAACATTCAGTACTTC	TRBV28	TRBJ2-4	-	-
CASSESRDWLNTGELFF	TGCGCCAGCAGTGAGTCCCGGGACTGGCTGAACACCGGGGAGCTGTTTTTT	TRBV10-1	TRBJ2-2	-	-
CASSRTTLGDEQFF	TGTGCCAGCAGCCGGACTACACTGGGGGATGAGCAGTTCTTC	TRBV6-5	TRBJ2-1	-	-
CASSAGRGSLSGNTIYF	TGTGCCAGCAGCGCCGGGAGGGGGTCCCTCTCTGGAAACACCATATATTTT	TRBV9	TRBJ1-3	-	-
CATSRGPGNYGYTF	TGTGCCACCAGCAGAGGGCCGGGGAACTATGGCTACACCTTC	TRBV15	TRBJ1-2	-	-
CASSLVQGPMETQYF	TGTGCCAGCAGCTTAGTTCAGGGGCCCATGGAGACCCAGTACTTC	TRBV11-2	TRBJ2-5	-	-
CATSRDGRATNEKLFF	TGTGCCACCAGCAGAGATGGGCGAGCAACTAATGAAAAACTGTTTTTT	TRBV15	TRBJ1-4	once	-
CASSLAAGGSDTQYF	TGTGCCAGCAGCTTAGCAGCGGGAGGGTCAGATACGCAGTATTTT	TRBV7-9	TRBJ2-3	-	TRBD2
CASSQVWDSNEKLFF	TGCGCCAGCAGCCAAGTTTGGGACAGCAATGAAAAACTGTTTTTT	TRBV4-3	TRBJ1-4	-	TRBD1
CASSRQGRTNTGELFF	TGTGCCAGTAGTAGACAGGGGCGAACGAACACCGGGGAGCTGTTTTTT	TRBV19	TRBJ2-2	-	TRBD1
CASSRSVPRADYEQYF	TGTGCCAGCAGCCGTAGCGTCCCTAGGGCGGACTACGAGCAGTACTTC	TRBV5-4	TRBJ2-7	-	-
CASSPGRLYEQYF	TGTGCCAGCAGCCCCGGCCGGTTGTACGAGCAGTACTTC	TRBV5-6	TRBJ2-7	-	-
CASSLGQTSTDTQYF	TGTGCCAGCAGCCTCGGACAGACTAGCACAGATACGCAGTATTTT	TRBV28	TRBJ2-3	-	-
CSAPAETQYF	TGCAGTGCTCCCGCAGAGACCCAGTACTTC	TRBV20-1	TRBJ2-5	once	-
CASSPGPHYNEQFF	TGTGCCAGCAGCCCCGGGCCTCACTACAATGAGCAGTTCTTC	TRBV5-6	TRBJ2-1	-	-
CASSPDNEKLFF	TGTGCCAGCTCACCGGATAATGAAAAACTGTTTTTT	TRBV18	TRBJ1-4	-	-
CASSLSGGVQPQHF	TGCGCCAGCAGCTTGTCGGGGGGCGTTCAGCCCCAGCATTTT	TRBV5-1	TRBJ1-5	-	-
CASSEAGRFSDEKLFF	TGTGCCAGCAGTGAAGCCGGCAGGTTCAGTGATGAAAAACTGTTTTTT	TRBV6-1	TRBJ1-4	-	-
CASSLTSGGRAYNEQFF	TGTGCCAGCAGCCTTACTTCGGGAGGGCGAGCATACAATGAGCAGTTCTTC	TRBV7-3	TRBJ2-1	-	TRBD2
CASSLLLSPGELFF	TGTGCCAGCAGCTTGCTCTTGTCCCCCGGGGAGCTGTTTTTT	TRBV5-5	TRBJ2-2	-	-
CASSRTSLNNEQFF	TGTGCCAGCAGCCGGACTAGCCTGAACAATGAGCAGTTCTTC	TRBV7-9	TRBJ2-1	-	TRBD2
CASSLSSGEYNEQFF	TGTGCCAGTAGCCTTTCTAGCGGGGAGTACAATGAGCAGTTCTTC	TRBV19	TRBJ2-1	-	TRBD2
CASSLAAGTQSYEQYF	TGTGCCAGCAGCTTGGCCGCAGGGACACAATCCTACGAGCAGTACTTC	TRBV5-5	TRBJ2-7	-	-
CASSLTQGSYNEQFF	TGTGCCAGCAGCTTAACACAGGGGTCCTACAATGAGCAGTTCTTC	TRBV7-9	TRBJ2-1	once	TRBD1
CASSLGPAAVTDTQYF	TGTGCCAGCAGCTTAGGGCCGGCGGCAGTCACAGATACGCAGTATTTT	TRBV11-1	TRBJ2-3	-	-
CAWMPSTDTQYF	TGTGCCTGGATGCCCAGCACAGATACGCAGTATTTT	TRBV30	TRBJ2-3	-	-
CASNLFGVSTEAFF	TGTGCCAGTAATCTATTTGGGGTGAGCACTGAAGCTTTCTTT	TRBV19	TRBJ1-1	-	-
CASSERVGHQPQHF	TGTGCCAGCAGTGAACGGGTAGGCCATCAGCCCCAGCATTTT	TRBV2	TRBJ1-5	-	-
CASSLLITDTQYF	TGTGCCAGCAGCTTATTGATCACAGATACGCAGTATTTT	TRBV7-3	TRBJ2-3	-	-
CASSSEGDREAFF	TGTGCCAGCAGCTCAGAGGGGGACAGGGAAGCTTTCTTT	TRBV11-3	TRBJ1-1	few	TRBD1
CASSQAGRNNSPLHF	TGTGCCAGCAGCCAAGCGGGACGGAATAATTCACCCCTCCACTTT	TRBV4-2	TRBJ1-6	-	-
CASSFRRTDYEQYF	TGTGCCAGCAGCTTCAGACGGACGGACTACGAGCAGTACTTC	TRBV7-2	TRBJ2-7	-	-
CASSPRLQGAQYEQYF	TGTGCCAGCTCACCACGGCTACAGGGGGCGCAGTACGAGCAGTACTTC	TRBV18	TRBJ2-7	-	TRBD1